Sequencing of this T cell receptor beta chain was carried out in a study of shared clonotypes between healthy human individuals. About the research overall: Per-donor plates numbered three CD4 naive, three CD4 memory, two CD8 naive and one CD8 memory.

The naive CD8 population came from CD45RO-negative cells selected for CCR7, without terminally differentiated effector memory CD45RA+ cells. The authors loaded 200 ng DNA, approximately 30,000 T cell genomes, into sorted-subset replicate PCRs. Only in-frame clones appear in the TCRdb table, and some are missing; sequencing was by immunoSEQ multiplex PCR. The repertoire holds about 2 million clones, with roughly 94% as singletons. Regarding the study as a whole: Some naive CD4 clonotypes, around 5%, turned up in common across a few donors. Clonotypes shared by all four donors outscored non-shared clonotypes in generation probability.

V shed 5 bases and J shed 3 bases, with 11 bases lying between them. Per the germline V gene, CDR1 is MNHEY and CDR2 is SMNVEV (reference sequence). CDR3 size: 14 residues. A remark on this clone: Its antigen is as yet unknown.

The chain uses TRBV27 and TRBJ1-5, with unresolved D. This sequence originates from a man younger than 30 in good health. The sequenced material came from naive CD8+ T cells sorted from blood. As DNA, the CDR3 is TGTGCCAGCAGTCCACAAGGGCACAATCAGCCCCAGCATTTT. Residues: CASSPQGHNQPQHF.